Listed below are T cell receptor beta chains from one sample, sequenced in a study of blood T cell repertoires in COVID-19. Method: immunoSEQ multiplex PCR; TCRdb's copy keeps in-frame clones and lacks some. The sample gives approximately 190,000 clones, roughly 80% of which show up once; around 6.5% is in the top ten. The source material was peripheral blood. The receptor set was obtained from a woman aged 40 to 50 with acute or convalescent COVID-19. Both conserved end residues are part of each CDR3. A D gene is named only where the DNA matches it firmly. Clone sizes are given selectively: once, few, many, or a class where the clone is expanded.

cdr3_length,d_call,clone_size,v_call,j_call,cdr3_aa,cdr3_nt
13,.,few,TRBV19,TRBJ2-3,CASSIGVRDTQYF,TGTGCCAGTAGTATAGGTGTCAGAGATACGCAGTATTTT
17,.,.,TRBV5-1,TRBJ2-3,CASSLATQSLHTDTQYF,TGCGCCAGCAGCTTGGCCACCCAAAGTTTACACACAGATACGCAGTATTTT
14,.,.,TRBV4-1,TRBJ1-4,CASSQAGEWEKLFF,TGCGCCAGCAGCCAAGCGGGGGAGTGGGAAAAACTGTTTTTT
16,TRBD2,.,TRBV10-3,TRBJ2-7,CAISDPGLAGEYEQYF,TGTGCCATCAGTGACCCCGGACTAGCGGGGGAATACGAGCAGTACTTC
13,.,few,TRBV29-1,TRBJ2-5,CSPVAVGAETQYF,TGCAGCCCCGTGGCGGTAGGGGCAGAGACCCAGTACTTC
14,.,.,TRBV5-6,TRBJ2-7,CASSPLLEGYEQYF,TGTGCCAGCAGCCCTCTTTTGGAGGGCTACGAGCAGTACTTC
15,TRBD1,.,TRBV3-1/TRBV3-2,TRBJ2-3,CASSQTGRWTDTQYF,TGTGCCAGCAGCCAGACAGGGCGGTGGACAGATACGCAGTATTTT
15,TRBD1,.,TRBV7-9,TRBJ2-5,CASSLTAGGLETQYF,TGTGCCAGCAGCTTAACTGCAGGGGGCCTCGAGACCCAGTACTTC
16,TRBD2,.,TRBV27,TRBJ2-2,CASRDLAGGPTGELFF,TGTGCCAGCAGGGATCTAGCGGGGGGGCCCACCGGGGAGCTGTTTTTT
16,.,.,TRBV1,TRBJ2-3,CTSSQDRRGLIDTQYF,TGCACCAGCAGCCAAGATCGAAGGGGTTTGATAGATACGCAGTATTTT
17,TRBD1,.,TRBV28,TRBJ1-5,CASSLLGTGGGGPPQHF,TGTGCCAGCAGTTTATTGGGGACAGGGGGCGGCGGGCCGCCCCAGCATTTT
15,.,.,TRBV6-1,TRBJ1-4,CASSDLAGEREKLFF,TGTGCCAGCAGTGATTTGGCAGGGGAGCGTGAAAAACTGTTTTTT
16,TRBD1,.,TRBV4-2,TRBJ1-6,CASSPERGQGNSPLHF,TGTGCCAGCAGCCCAGAAAGGGGGCAGGGCAATTCACCCCTCCACTTT
16,TRBD1,.,TRBV7-2,TRBJ1-4,CASSTGQGVGDEKLFF,TGTGCCAGCAGCACGGGACAGGGAGTTGGCGATGAAAAACTGTTTTTT
15,.,.,TRBV24-1,TRBJ2-2,CATSDLDRNTGELFF,TGTGCCACCAGTGATTTGGACAGAAACACCGGGGAGCTGTTTTTT
16,.,.,TRBV7-9,TRBJ1-3,CASSSSGGTRERTIYF,TGTGCCAGCAGCTCGTCCGGGGGGACCAGGGAACGGACCATATATTTT
15,.,.,TRBV10-3,TRBJ2-3,CAISGTGVSTDTQYF,TGTGCCATCAGTGGTACCGGGGTTAGCACAGATACGCAGTATTTT
11,.,few,TRBV3-1/TRBV3-2,TRBJ1-2,CASSNQGGYTF,TGTGCCAGCAGCAATCAGGGTGGCTACACCTTC
13,.,.,TRBV5-1,TRBJ1-5,CASSLGEDQPQHF,TGCGCCAGCAGCTTGGGGGAGGATCAGCCCCAGCATTTT
14,TRBD2,.,TRBV2,TRBJ2-5,CASSDRTSQETQYF,TGTGCCAGCAGTGACCGGACTAGCCAAGAGACCCAGTACTTC
14,TRBD1,.,TRBV27,TRBJ2-7,CASSLGTAYYEQYF,TGTGCCAGCAGTTTAGGGACAGCCTACTACGAGCAGTACTTC
15,TRBD1,.,TRBV18,TRBJ1-2,CASSPSRDSNYGYTF,TGTGCCAGCTCACCGAGCCGGGACAGTAACTATGGCTACACCTTC
15,.,.,TRBV5-5,TRBJ1-2,CASSLAVRIGYGYTF,TGTGCCAGCAGCTTGGCTGTCAGGATCGGCTATGGCTACACCTTC
15,TRBD2,.,TRBV6-5,TRBJ2-7,CASGRRASGVYEQYF,TGTGCCAGCGGTAGACGCGCTAGCGGGGTCTACGAGCAGTACTTC
15,TRBD2,.,TRBV28,TRBJ2-6,CASSPGGSGANVLTF,TGTGCCAGCAGCCCGGGGGGGAGTGGGGCCAACGTCCTGACTTTC
14,.,.,TRBV4-1,TRBJ1-1,CASSQGRLSTEAFF,TGCGCCAGCAGCCAAGGGAGGTTGTCCACTGAAGCTTTCTTT
15,.,.,TRBV18,TRBJ2-2,CASSPATGRTGELFF,TGTGCCAGCTCACCTGCCACAGGACGGACCGGGGAGCTGTTTTTT
16,TRBD1,.,TRBV4-1,TRBJ1-1,CASSPIQGAAETEAFF,TGCGCCAGCAGCCCCATACAGGGGGCAGCGGAAACTGAAGCTTTCTTT
16,.,.,TRBV3-1/TRBV3-2,TRBJ2-7,CASSQDFTGTSYEQYF,TGTGCCAGCAGCCAAGATTTCACAGGGACATCCTACGAGCAGTACTTC
14,.,.,TRBV27,TRBJ1-4,CASSLSRGSVKLFF,TGTGCCAGCAGTTTATCGAGGGGGTCAGTAAAACTGTTTTTT
15,.,.,TRBV5-1,TRBJ1-1,CASSIQQGSTIVAFF,TGCGCCAGCAGCATACAACAGGGCTCGACTATTGTTGCTTTCTTT
12,.,.,TRBV28,TRBJ1-5,CASSLLNQPQHF,TGTGCCAGCAGTCTACTAAATCAGCCCCAGCATTTT
13,.,.,TRBV12-3/TRBV12-4,TRBJ1-1,CASRVTANTEAFF,TGTGCCAGCCGAGTGACAGCGAACACTGAAGCTTTCTTT
13,.,once,TRBV25-1,TRBJ2-1,CASSEWAFDEQFF,TGTGCCAGCAGTGAATGGGCGTTCGATGAGCAGTTCTTC
13,TRBD1,.,TRBV29-1,TRBJ1-5,CSAATGVGQPQHF,TGCAGCGCTGCTACAGGGGTCGGACAGCCCCAGCATTTT
16,.,few,TRBV9,TRBJ1-3,CASAPTGSRVVNTIYF,TGTGCCAGCGCACCAACCGGAAGCAGGGTGGTAAACACCATATATTTT
15,.,.,TRBV2,TRBJ1-6,CASSDQGSGNSPLHF,TGTGCCAGCAGTGACCAGGGGTCGGGTAATTCACCCCTCCACTTT
15,.,few,TRBV7-8,TRBJ1-2,CASFHLTFTNYGYTF,TGTGCCAGCTTCCATCTGACATTTACTAACTATGGCTACACCTTC
17,TRBD1,.,TRBV4-2,TRBJ1-4,CASSHLPGQGASGGLFF,TGTGCCAGCAGCCACCTCCCGGGACAGGGAGCAAGCGGGGGACTGTTTTTT
13,TRBD1,.,TRBV28,TRBJ2-3,CASSLNRGDTQYF,TGTGCCAGCAGTCTCAACAGGGGAGATACGCAGTATTTT
15,.,.,TRBV5-1,TRBJ1-6,CASRGDNSYNSPLHF,TGCGCCAGCAGAGGGGACAACTCCTATAATTCACCCCTCCACTTT
15,TRBD1,few,TRBV2,TRBJ1-5,CASGDSLNSGQPQHF,TGTGCCAGCGGGGACAGCCTAAATAGTGGTCAGCCCCAGCATTTT